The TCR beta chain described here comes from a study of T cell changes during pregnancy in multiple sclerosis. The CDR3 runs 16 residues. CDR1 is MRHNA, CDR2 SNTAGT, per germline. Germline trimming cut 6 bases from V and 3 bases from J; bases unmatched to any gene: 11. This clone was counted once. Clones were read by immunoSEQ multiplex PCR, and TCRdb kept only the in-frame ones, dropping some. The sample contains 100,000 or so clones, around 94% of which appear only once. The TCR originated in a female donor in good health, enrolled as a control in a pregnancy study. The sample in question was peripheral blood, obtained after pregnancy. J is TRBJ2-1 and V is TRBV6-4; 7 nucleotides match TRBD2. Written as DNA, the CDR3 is TGTGCCAGCAGCCCGGCGATGGAGCGGGACTACAATGAGCAGTTCTTC. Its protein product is CASSPAMERDYNEQFF.